Shown below are 17 T cell receptor beta chains from a single sample sequenced in a study of T cell repertoires in cytomegalovirus infection (dated by TCRdb to the late 2010s). TCRdb names Illumina HiSeq 1500 as the instrument used. The public reads were reprocessed in TCRdb via fastp at Q25 and MiXCR, keeping in-frame beta chains. Each record represents a unique CDR3 protein, reported with the most common genes and DNA among its rows. Recorded for this sample are about 740,000 distinct CDR3 sequences; around 30% of them occurred a single time. The top ten clones comprise 18% of the sample. These receptors are not linked to any known antigen. The sample's treatment or condition label, in plain terms: in vitro stimulation with specific CMV peptide epitopes to enrich CMV-specific T cells. The sequencing used cultured PBMCs, collected from culture after CMV antigen stimulation. These receptors all come from a human donor in good health (CMV status not recorded). Some clones in this sample may be carry-over from other donors' samples.

The table lists this clonotype with a few counts. CDR3 in DNA: TGTGCCAGTAGTATAGTAGCGGGACAAGAGACCCAGTACTTC. Its translation is CASSIVAGQETQYF. The chain carries TRBV19 and TRBJ2-5; 8 positions agree with TRBD2. V trimming: 1 base; J trimming: 2 bases; junction bases outside the gene matches: 0. The CDR3 extends over 14 amino acids. Germline V gives CDR1 LNHDA, CDR2 SQIVND (reference sequence).

This rearrangement joins TRBV7-9 to TRBJ2-1; tentatively, D is TRBD1 (6 bases). The better agreement between TRBJ2-7 and the DNA end casts doubt on the J call. The CDR3 is made up of 14 amino acids. Per germline, CDR1 SEHNR and CDR2 FQNEAQ (reference sequence). In DNA form, the CDR3 reads TGTGCCAGCAGCGCCCGAGGGGGACGGGATGAGCAGTACTTC. Residues: CASSARGGRDEQYF.

This clonotype was seen repeatedly, ten times or more. The chain couples TRBV7-6 to TRBJ2-7; 9 nucleotides align to TRBD1. The CDR3 length is 14 residues. Germline CDR1 reads SGHVS; CDR2 reads FNYEAQ. V lost 5 bases, J lost 4 bases, and 6 bases stayed unmatched. Here the CDR3 reads CASSPRDRAYEQYF. The DNA for the CDR3 is TGTGCCAGCAGCCCGCGGGACAGGGCATACGAGCAGTACTTC. Full variable domain (rest looked up from reference TRBV7-6 and TRBJ2-7): GAGVSQSPRYKVTKRGQDVALRCDPISGHVSLYWYRQALGQGPEFLTYFNYEAQQDKSGLPNDRFSAERPEGSISTLTIQRTEQRDSAMYRCASSPRDRAYEQYFGPGTRLTVT.

This clonotype was detected only a few times. V usage is TRBV20-1 and J usage is TRBJ2-7; a possible D gene is TRBD2 (5 bases). Deletions cut 1 base from V and 3 bases from J, with 19 bases between. Germline V gives CDR1 DFQATT, CDR2 SNEGSKA (reference sequence). This CDR3 is 16 amino acids long. CDR3 sequence (DNA): TGCAGTGCTAGAGCTCTCCAAGGACCCGGGGTCTACGAGCAGTACTTC. It encodes CSARALQGPGVYEQYF.

The chain joins TRBV5-1 to TRBJ2-2; D is uncertain. V lost 4 bases, J lost 0 bases, and 10 bases lay in between. This CDR3 is built from 15 residues. The germline V gene has CDR1 SGHRS and CDR2 YFSETQ. The CDR3 spells CASSRTNANTGELFF. CDR3 nucleotides: TGCGCCAGCAGCAGGACCAACGCGAACACCGGGGAGCTGTTTTTT.

This clonotype was seen a handful of times. The chain has TRBV2 and TRBJ2-3; D assignment may be TRBD1 or TRBD2 (5 bases each). The length of the CDR3 is 13 residues. Germline CDR1 SNHLY, CDR2 FYNNEI. The ends were cut back, 4 bases at V and 11 bases at J, with 16 bases in the middle. The CDR3 DNA reads TGTGCCAGCAGTGTGACCTTTAGCGACAGGCAGTATTTT. It translates to CASSVTFSDRQYF.

This clonotype appeared many times. The chain has TRBV6-6 and TRBJ2-1; 8 bases fit TRBD2. Germline loops: CDR1 MNHNY, CDR2 SVGAGI (reference sequence). The CDR3 has 15 amino acids. Losses at the gene ends were 2 bases for V and 4 bases for J; bases not matched to a gene: 4. CDR3 residues: CASSYPSGGYNEQFF. The CDR3 DNA reads as TGTGCCAGCAGTTACCCCAGCGGGGGTTACAATGAGCAGTTCTTC.

This sequence joins TRBV6-2 or TRBV6-3 and TRBJ2-2, with D unresolved. The CDR3 length is 12 residues. Between the trimmed V and J ends, which lost 8 bases and 6 bases, there was a span of 10 bases. Germline-derived CDR1 and CDR2 are MNHEY and SVGEGT. The DNA of the CDR3 is TGTGCCAGCTGTAGTTGGGCCGGGGAGCTGTTTTTT. Translation gives CASCSWAGELFF.

V usage is TRBV11-2 and J usage is TRBJ2-2; 10 bases align to TRBD2. The CDR3 totals 21 residues. CDR1 is SGHAT and CDR2 is FQNNGV in the germline V gene. V shed 5 bases, J shed 5 bases, and the junction held 23 bases outside the gene matches. The CDR3 coding sequence is TGTGCCAGCAGCCCCCTCTGGCCTAGCGGGAGTGTCGATCAAGGGACCGGGGAGCTGTTTTTT. Translated: CASSPLWPSGSVDQGTGELFF.

The rearrangement links TRBV7-8 to TRBJ1-6; 9 positions agree with TRBD1. Germline CDR1 reads SGHVS; CDR2 reads FQNEAQ. CDR3 length: 15 amino acids. The V gene end was trimmed by 6 bases and the J gene end by 10 bases; junction bases not matched to a gene: 10. CDR3 region: CASSQQGAIGSPLHF. The CDR3 DNA reads as TGTGCCAGCAGTCAACAGGGGGCCATAGGGTCACCCCTCCACTTT. The full variable domain, its missing parts supplied by reference TRBV7-8 and TRBJ1-6, is GAGVSQSPRYKVAKRGQDVALRCDPISGHVSLFWYQQALGQGPEFLTYFQNEAQLDKSGLPSDRFFAERPEGSVSTLKIQRTQQEDSAVYLCASSQQGAIGSPLHFGNGTRLTVT.

This clonotype was seen a few times. The chain employs TRBV7-6 and TRBJ2-7, with D unclear. Trimming stripped 5 bases from V and 2 bases from J, with 16 bases between. The CDR3 covers 15 residues. From germline, CDR1 is SGHVS and CDR2 FNYEAQ. The CDR3 loop reads CASSPPGSRAYEQYF. The CDR3 DNA reads as TGTGCCAGCAGCCCTCCGGGCAGCCGAGCCTACGAGCAGTACTTC.

This chain links TRBV19 with TRBJ2-1, with 11 bases identical to TRBD2. The V gene end was trimmed by 5 bases and the J gene end by 8 bases; junction bases not matched to a gene: 8. In germline, CDR1 is LNHDA, CDR2 SQIVND (reference sequence). The CDR3 loop spans 15 amino acids. In nucleotides, the CDR3 is TGTGCCAGTAGTGAGGACCCGGGACTAGCGGATGAGCAGTTCTTC. As protein: CASSEDPGLADEQFF.

At least ten counts were recorded for this clonotype. The chain combines TRBV7-2 with TRBJ2-3; perhaps TRBD2 as D (9 bases). In germline, CDR1 is SGHTA, CDR2 FQGNSA. Trimming stripped 3 bases from V and 4 bases from J, with 29 bases between. This CDR3 comprises 20 residues. This CDR3 is CASSLSILAGRAGGSDTQYF. In DNA form, the CDR3 reads TGTGCCAGCAGCTTGTCCATCCTAGCGGGACGGGCAGGGGGCTCAGATACGCAGTATTTT.

The chain combines TRBV7-2 with TRBJ1-3, with TRBD1 as a possible D gene (5 bases). This CDR3 spans 13 amino acids. V was pared by 3 bases and J by 6 bases, with 9 bases between. Germline CDR1 SGHTA, CDR2 FQGNSA. The CDR3 region is CASSLGRINTIYF. CDR3 sequence (DNA): TGTGCCAGCAGCTTGGGACGAATAAACACCATATATTTT.

This sequence joins TRBV27 and TRBJ1-1; possible D gene TRBD1, 5 bases. Germline assignment: CDR1 MNHEY and CDR2 SMNVEV (reference sequence). CDR3 length: 13 residues. Deletions cut 6 bases from V and 6 bases from J, with 14 bases between. CDR3: CASSQGVTAEAFF. CDR3 DNA: TGTGCCAGCAGCCAGGGTGTCACCGCTGAAGCTTTCTTT.

This clonotype has only a few counts. The V and J genes are TRBV6-2 or TRBV6-3 and TRBJ2-7, with 11 bases lining up with TRBD2. CDR1 is MNHEY and CDR2 is SVGEGT in the germline V gene. The length of the CDR3 is 15 residues. J gave up 3 bases and V 0 bases, and 1 base lay outside the gene matches. The CDR3 DNA is TGTGCCAGCAGTTACTCGACTAGCGGGATCTACGAGCAGTACTTC. Its translation: CASSYSTSGIYEQYF.

CDR3 loop: CASSQWDRTETGELFF. The DNA of the CDR3 is TGTGCCAGCAGCCAGTGGGACAGAACTGAGACCGGGGAGCTGTTTTTT. V usage is TRBV7-9 and J usage is TRBJ2-2, with TRBD1 matching 7 bases. There are 16 residues in the CDR3. Trimming cost V 5 bases and J 5 bases; bases outside gene matches: 11. Germline lookup yields CDR1 SEHNR and CDR2 FQNEAQ (reference sequence).